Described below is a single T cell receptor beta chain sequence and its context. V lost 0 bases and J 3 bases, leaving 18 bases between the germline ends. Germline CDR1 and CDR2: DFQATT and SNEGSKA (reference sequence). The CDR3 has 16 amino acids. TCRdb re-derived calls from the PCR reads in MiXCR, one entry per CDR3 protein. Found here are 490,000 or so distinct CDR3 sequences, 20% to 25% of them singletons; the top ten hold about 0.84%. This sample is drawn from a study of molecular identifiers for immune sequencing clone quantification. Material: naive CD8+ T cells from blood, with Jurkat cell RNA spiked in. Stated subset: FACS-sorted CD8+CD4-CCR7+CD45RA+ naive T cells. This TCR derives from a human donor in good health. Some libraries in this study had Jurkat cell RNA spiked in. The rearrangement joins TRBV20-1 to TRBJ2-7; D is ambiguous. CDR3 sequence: CSARDPESSRVYEQYF. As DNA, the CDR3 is TGCAGTGCTAGAGATCCGGAATCCTCCCGAGTCTACGAGCAGTACTTC.